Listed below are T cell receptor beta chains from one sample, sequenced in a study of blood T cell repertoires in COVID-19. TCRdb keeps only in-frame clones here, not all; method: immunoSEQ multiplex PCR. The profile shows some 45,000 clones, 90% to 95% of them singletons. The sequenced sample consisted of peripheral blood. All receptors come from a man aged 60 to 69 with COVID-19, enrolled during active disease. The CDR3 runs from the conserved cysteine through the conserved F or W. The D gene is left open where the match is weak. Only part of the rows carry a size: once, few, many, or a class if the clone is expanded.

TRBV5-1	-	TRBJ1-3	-	TGCGCCAGCAGCTTGGACAGCCCTGGAAACACCATATATTTT	CASSLDSPGNTIYF
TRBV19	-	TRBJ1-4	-	TGTGCCAGTAGTATAGCGTACCGGAGGGAAAAACTGTTTTTT	CASSIAYRREKLFF
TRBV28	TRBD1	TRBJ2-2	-	TGTGCCAGCAGGCAAAACAGGGGGTACACCGGGGAGCTGTTTTTT	CASRQNRGYTGELFF
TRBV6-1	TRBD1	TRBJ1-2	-	TGTGCCAGCAGGGAAGGGGGCGGAGACTATGGCTACACCTTC	CASREGGGDYGYTF
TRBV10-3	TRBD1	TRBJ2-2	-	TGTGCCATCAGTGAGGGACAGGGGGCGCGAACCGGGGAGCTGTTTTTT	CAISEGQGARTGELFF
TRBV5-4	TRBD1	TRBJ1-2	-	TGTGCCAGCAGCTCTGGACAGGGGGTTTCTGGCTACACCTTC	CASSSGQGVSGYTF
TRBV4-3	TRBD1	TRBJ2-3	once	TGCGCCAGCAGCCAAGAAGCAGGGACAGGCCGCCCAGATACGCAGTATTTT	CASSQEAGTGRPDTQYF
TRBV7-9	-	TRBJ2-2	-	TGTGCCAGCAGCTCCACCGGGCAGGGTTACACCGGGGAGCTGTTTTTT	CASSSTGQGYTGELFF
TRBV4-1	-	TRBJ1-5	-	TGCGCCAGCAGCCAAGGAACAGCAAATCAGCCCCAGCATTTT	CASSQGTANQPQHF
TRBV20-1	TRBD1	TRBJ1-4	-	TGCAGTGCTAGCTCGACAGGGTTCCTGTTTTTT	CSASSTGFLFF
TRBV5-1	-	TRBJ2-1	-	TGCGCCAGCAGCCCCGGGTATGAGCAGTTCTTC	CASSPGYEQFF
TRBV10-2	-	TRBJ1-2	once	TGCGCCAGCAGCGGCGGGGTTCATGGCTACACCTTC	CASSGGVHGYTF
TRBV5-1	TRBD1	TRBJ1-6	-	TGCGCCAGCAGCCAGGGACAGGGAGATAATTCACCCCTCCACTTT	CASSQGQGDNSPLHF
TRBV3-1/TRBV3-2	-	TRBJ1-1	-	TGTGCCAGCAGCACAAACGGGGACACTGAAGCTTTCTTT	CASSTNGDTEAFF
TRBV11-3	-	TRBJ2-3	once	TGTGCCAGCAGCTTAAGTGGGGTGGGGCCCCCAGATACGCAGTATTTT	CASSLSGVGPPDTQYF
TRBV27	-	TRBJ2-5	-	TGTGCCAGCAGTAGAAGTGGGGCCGGCTTATTACGCGGAGAGACCCAGTACTTC	CASSRSGAGLLRGETQYF
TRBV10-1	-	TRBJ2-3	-	TGCGCCAGCAGTGAGTCGGCCATTTCAACAGATACGCAGTATTTT	CASSESAISTDTQYF
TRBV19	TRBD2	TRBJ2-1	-	TGTGCCAGTAGTATTAGGCGGGAGCCCCTTTTGGATGAGCAGTTCTTC	CASSIRREPLLDEQFF
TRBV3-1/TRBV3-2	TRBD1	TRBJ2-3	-	TGTGCCAGCAGCCAAGGCAGGGGGTTCACAGATACGCAGTATTTT	CASSQGRGFTDTQYF
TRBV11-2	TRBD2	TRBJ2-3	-	TGTGCCAGCAGCTTAGGACGAGCTAGCGGGTTTAGCACAGATACGCAGTATTTT	CASSLGRASGFSTDTQYF
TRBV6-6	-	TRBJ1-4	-	TGTGCCAGCAGCTCACCGGGTCCCGGCTCGGTAAAACTGTTTTTT	CASSSPGPGSVKLFF
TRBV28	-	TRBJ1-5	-	TGTGCCAGCAGTTTAGGGCAGGTTTCCAATCAGCCCCAGCATTTT	CASSLGQVSNQPQHF
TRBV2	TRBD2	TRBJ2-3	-	TGTGCCAGCAGCGGCGGGGCTAGCGGGAGCTTGATCACAGATACGCAGTATTTT	CASSGGASGSLITDTQYF
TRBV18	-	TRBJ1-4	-	TGTGCCAGCTCACCACCGGCCCATAATGAAAAACTGTTTTTT	CASSPPAHNEKLFF
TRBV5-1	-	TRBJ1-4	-	TGCGCCAGCAGCCCATTTGGGGGGGATGAAAAACTGTTTTTT	CASSPFGGDEKLFF
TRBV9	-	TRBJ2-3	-	TGTGCCAGCAGCGTAGCGGGAGCCAACACAGATACGCAGTATTTT	CASSVAGANTDTQYF
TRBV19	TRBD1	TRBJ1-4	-	TGTGCCAGTTCACAGGGGACTAATGAAAAACTGTTTTTT	CASSQGTNEKLFF
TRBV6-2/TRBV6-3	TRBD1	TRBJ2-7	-	TGTGCCAGCAGTTACCGGACAGGGGGCCACTACGAGCAGTACTTC	CASSYRTGGHYEQYF
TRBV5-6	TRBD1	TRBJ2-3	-	TGTGCCAGCAGCTCCTCAATAAGACAGGGGATAAGCACAGATACGCAGTATTTT	CASSSSIRQGISTDTQYF
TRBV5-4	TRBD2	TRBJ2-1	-	TGTGCCAGCAGCATTAGCGGGAGGGCCTACAATGAGCAGTTCTTC	CASSISGRAYNEQFF
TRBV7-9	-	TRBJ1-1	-	TGTGCCAGCAGCCCGGTGCCAGGAACTGAAGCTTTCTTT	CASSPVPGTEAFF
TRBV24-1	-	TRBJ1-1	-	TGTGCCACCGGGGGAGGCGGCACTGAAGCTTTCTTT	CATGGGGTEAFF
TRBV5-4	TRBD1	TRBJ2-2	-	TGTGCCAGCAGCTTAAGGGACAGAAGTACCGGGGAGCTGTTTTTT	CASSLRDRSTGELFF
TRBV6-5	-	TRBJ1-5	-	TGTGCCAGCAGTTCGGAGACAGCCTATAGCAATCAGCCCCAGCATTTT	CASSSETAYSNQPQHF
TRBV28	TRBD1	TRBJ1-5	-	TGTGCCAGCGTCTCACAGGGGCTAAATCAGCCCCAGCATTTT	CASVSQGLNQPQHF
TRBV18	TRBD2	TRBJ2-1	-	TGTGCCAGCAAGAGCGGGAGTACTTCCTACAATGAGCAGTTCTTC	CASKSGSTSYNEQFF
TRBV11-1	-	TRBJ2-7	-	TGTGCCAGCAGCTTAGAGACGGGATCCTCCTACGAGCAGTACTTC	CASSLETGSSYEQYF
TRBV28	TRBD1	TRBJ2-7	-	TGTGCCAGCGGTACGGGACAGCCCTACGAGCAGTACTTC	CASGTGQPYEQYF
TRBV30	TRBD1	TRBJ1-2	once	TGTGCCTGGAGTGCCATTGACAGGGATCTGTCTGGCTACACCTTC	CAWSAIDRDLSGYTF
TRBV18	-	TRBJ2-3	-	TGTGCCAGCTCACTCACAGGGTCATCAACAGATACGCAGTATTTT	CASSLTGSSTDTQYF
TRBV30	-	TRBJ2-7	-	TGTGCCTGGAGTGGCCGCCGCGGGGCCTACGAGCAGTACTTC	CAWSGRRGAYEQYF
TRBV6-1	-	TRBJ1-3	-	TGTGCCAGCAGTGAAGGTAACTTCTTCTCTGGAAACACCATATATTTT	CASSEGNFFSGNTIYF
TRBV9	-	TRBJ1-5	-	TGTGCCAGCAGCGCGACAGCGAGCAATCAGCCCCAGCATTTT	CASSATASNQPQHF
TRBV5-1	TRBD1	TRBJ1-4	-	TGCGCCAGCAGCTTGAGACAGGGAAATGAAAAACTGTTTTTT	CASSLRQGNEKLFF
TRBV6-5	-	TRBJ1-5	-	TGTGCCAGCAGTTACGGCAGGGGCAATCAGCCCCAGCATTTT	CASSYGRGNQPQHF
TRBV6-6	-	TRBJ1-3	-	TGTGCCAGCAGTACAGGAGTCTCTGGAAACACCATATATTTT	CASSTGVSGNTIYF
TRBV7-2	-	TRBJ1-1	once	TGTGCCAGCAGCTTACGACAGCCCTCGATGAACACTGAAGCTTTCTTT	CASSLRQPSMNTEAFF
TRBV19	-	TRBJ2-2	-	TGTGCCAGTAGTATGGAGGGACGGGTTTGGCTGTTTTTT	CASSMEGRVWLFF
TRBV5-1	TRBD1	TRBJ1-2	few	TGCGCCAGCAGCTACGGGGACAGGGATGGCTACACCTTC	CASSYGDRDGYTF
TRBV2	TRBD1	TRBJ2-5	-	TGTGCCGGACAGGGGTACCAAGAGACCCAGTACTTC	CAGQGYQETQYF
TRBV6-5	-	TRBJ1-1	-	TGTGCCAGCAGTTACGAATATGGGAGCGGCACTGAAGCTTTCTTT	CASSYEYGSGTEAFF
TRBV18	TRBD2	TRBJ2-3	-	TGTGCCAGCTCACCTTCGGGACTAGCGGGGGGGTATACGGATACGCAGTATTTT	CASSPSGLAGGYTDTQYF
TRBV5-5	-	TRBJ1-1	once	TGTGCCAGCAGCTTCCCAGGAACGAACACTGAAGCTTTCTTT	CASSFPGTNTEAFF
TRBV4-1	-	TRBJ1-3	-	TGCGCCAGCAACCCGGACAGCCAGGGAAACACCATATATTTT	CASNPDSQGNTIYF
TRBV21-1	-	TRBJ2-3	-	TGTGCCAGCACCTCGGACAGGGGGCCAGATACGCAGTATTTT	CASTSDRGPDTQYF
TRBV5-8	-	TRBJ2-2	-	TGTGCCAGCAGCCCGGGACACGTCGTCGACACCGGGGAGCTGTTTTTT	CASSPGHVVDTGELFF
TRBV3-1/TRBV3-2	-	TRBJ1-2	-	TGTGCCAGCAGCCAAGATGAGGTTAACTATGGCTACACCTTC	CASSQDEVNYGYTF
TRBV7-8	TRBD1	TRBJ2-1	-	TGTGCCAGCAGTTTCCCGCCGGGACAGGGGTTCTACAATGAGCAGTTCTTC	CASSFPPGQGFYNEQFF